These T cell receptor beta chains were read from a single sample in a study of T cells in tuberculosis. TCRdb's table, derived via immunoSEQ multiplex PCR, lists solely in-frame clones and lacks some. The data contain tens of thousands of clones, 90% to 95% of them singletons. The sample comprised PBMCs. The receptors here all came from a donor aged 10 to 29 with latent tuberculosis or without tuberculosis infection. Some clones in this sample may be carry-over from other donors' samples. CDR3s leave out the opening cysteine and the closing phenylalanine or tryptophan. The order of the fields is CDR3 protein, J gene, V gene, D gene. A D gene is named only where the DNA matches it firmly.

cdr3_aa: ASSAIRQSLNTEAF; j_call: TRBJ1-1; v_call: TRBV9; d_call: NA
cdr3_aa: ASSFQYNTEAF; j_call: TRBJ1-1; v_call: TRBV6-5; d_call: NA
cdr3_aa: ASSYDQAYGYT; j_call: TRBJ1-2; v_call: TRBV6-5; d_call: NA
cdr3_aa: ASSSKAGANEKLF; j_call: TRBJ1-4; v_call: TRBV27; d_call: NA
cdr3_aa: ASSVRPGTGNVGSPLH; j_call: TRBJ1-6; v_call: TRBV9; d_call: TRBD1
cdr3_aa: ASSVIGAGGDGTDTQY; j_call: TRBJ2-3; v_call: TRBV9; d_call: TRBD1
cdr3_aa: ASSTGLNYEQY; j_call: TRBJ2-7; v_call: TRBV5-8; d_call: NA
cdr3_aa: ASRAQLNYGYT; j_call: TRBJ1-2; v_call: TRBV6-6; d_call: NA
cdr3_aa: ASSPGRGRSTDTQY; j_call: TRBJ2-3; v_call: TRBV7-9; d_call: NA
cdr3_aa: ASSQEAGPMNTEAF; j_call: TRBJ1-1; v_call: TRBV4-1; d_call: NA
cdr3_aa: ASSSRPGQGISLH; j_call: TRBJ1-6; v_call: TRBV11-2; d_call: TRBD1
cdr3_aa: ASSANYRVDEQY; j_call: TRBJ2-7; v_call: TRBV5-1; d_call: NA
cdr3_aa: ASRQGTNTGELF; j_call: TRBJ2-2; v_call: TRBV12-5; d_call: TRBD1
cdr3_aa: ASSQDRGLTEAF; j_call: TRBJ1-1; v_call: TRBV5-4; d_call: TRBD1
cdr3_aa: ASSKQGNYGYT; j_call: TRBJ1-2; v_call: TRBV19; d_call: NA